This TCR beta chain stems from a study of T-cell memory formation after mild COVID-19. Overall study context: Clusters of TCRs were largely donor specific. Overall study results and limits: SARS-CoV-2 specificity of second-wave clones peaking day 37 was unconfirmed.

TCRalpha and TCRbeta libraries used 5'RACE with constant-segment primers and UMIs. TCRdb re-called the 5' RACE reads through MiXCR, storing one row per CDR3 protein. The sample includes approximately 230,000 distinct CDR3 sequences, 16% seen only once; the top ten take approximately 3.5%. This clonotype was counted only a few times. Antigen specificity is unknown. V dropped 1 base and J dropped 9 bases, with 8 bases sitting between them. This CDR3 has 12 residues. Germline loops: CDR1 SGHTA, CDR2 FQGNSA. The sequence was obtained from a man aged 18 to 30 who had mild COVID-19 (a few samples of this study predate the infection). Cell type and time point are not known. The chain recombines TRBV7-2 with TRBJ2-3, with D tentatively TRBD1 (6 bases). The sample was PBMCs or a T cell subset sorted from them (not recorded which). The CDR3 DNA is TGTGCCAGCAGCTTAGTCAGGGGAACGCAGTATTTT. The encoded protein is CASSLVRGTQYF.